This T cell receptor beta chain originates from a study of T cells in Graves' hyperthyroidism and ophthalmopathy. Study-level information: Peripheral blood sampling occurred at initial diagnosis, before any treatment.

Fresh peripheral blood, approximately 9.1 ml, was the source of the PBMCs. Template material for amplifying TCR beta CDR3 regions consisted of RNA transcripts. First-round RT-PCR targeting the TCR CDR3 was performed with the HTBI primer set. One entry per CDR3 protein, called by TCRdb with MiXCR from the multiplex PCR reads. The sample shows some 510,000 distinct CDR3 sequences, under 25% of them seen only once. This CDR3 is 17 amino acids long. Germline V gives CDR1 LNHDA, CDR2 SQIVND (reference sequence). The ends were cut back, 4 bases at V and 2 bases at J, with 18 bases in the middle. Study-wide results and limits: The model foresaw ophthalmopathy a median about 6.5 months prior to onset.

This clonotype was seen ten or more times. Its antigen is not known. This chain joins TRBV19 and TRBJ1-5; D gene uncertain. Material: blood. This TCR was sampled from a man between 18 and 35 years old with Graves' hyperthyroidism. CDR3 sequence reads: CASSTAPHRTGNQPQHF. DNA of the CDR3: TGTGCCAGTAGTACCGCCCCCCATCGGACGGGCAATCAGCCCCAGCATTTT. The full variable domain, its missing parts supplied by reference TRBV19 and TRBJ1-5, is DGGITQSPKYLFRKEGQNVTLSCEQNLNHDAMYWYRQDPGQGLRLIYYSQIVNDFQKGDIAEGYSVSREKKESFPLTVTSAQKNPTAFYLCASSTAPHRTGNQPQHFGDGTRLSIL.